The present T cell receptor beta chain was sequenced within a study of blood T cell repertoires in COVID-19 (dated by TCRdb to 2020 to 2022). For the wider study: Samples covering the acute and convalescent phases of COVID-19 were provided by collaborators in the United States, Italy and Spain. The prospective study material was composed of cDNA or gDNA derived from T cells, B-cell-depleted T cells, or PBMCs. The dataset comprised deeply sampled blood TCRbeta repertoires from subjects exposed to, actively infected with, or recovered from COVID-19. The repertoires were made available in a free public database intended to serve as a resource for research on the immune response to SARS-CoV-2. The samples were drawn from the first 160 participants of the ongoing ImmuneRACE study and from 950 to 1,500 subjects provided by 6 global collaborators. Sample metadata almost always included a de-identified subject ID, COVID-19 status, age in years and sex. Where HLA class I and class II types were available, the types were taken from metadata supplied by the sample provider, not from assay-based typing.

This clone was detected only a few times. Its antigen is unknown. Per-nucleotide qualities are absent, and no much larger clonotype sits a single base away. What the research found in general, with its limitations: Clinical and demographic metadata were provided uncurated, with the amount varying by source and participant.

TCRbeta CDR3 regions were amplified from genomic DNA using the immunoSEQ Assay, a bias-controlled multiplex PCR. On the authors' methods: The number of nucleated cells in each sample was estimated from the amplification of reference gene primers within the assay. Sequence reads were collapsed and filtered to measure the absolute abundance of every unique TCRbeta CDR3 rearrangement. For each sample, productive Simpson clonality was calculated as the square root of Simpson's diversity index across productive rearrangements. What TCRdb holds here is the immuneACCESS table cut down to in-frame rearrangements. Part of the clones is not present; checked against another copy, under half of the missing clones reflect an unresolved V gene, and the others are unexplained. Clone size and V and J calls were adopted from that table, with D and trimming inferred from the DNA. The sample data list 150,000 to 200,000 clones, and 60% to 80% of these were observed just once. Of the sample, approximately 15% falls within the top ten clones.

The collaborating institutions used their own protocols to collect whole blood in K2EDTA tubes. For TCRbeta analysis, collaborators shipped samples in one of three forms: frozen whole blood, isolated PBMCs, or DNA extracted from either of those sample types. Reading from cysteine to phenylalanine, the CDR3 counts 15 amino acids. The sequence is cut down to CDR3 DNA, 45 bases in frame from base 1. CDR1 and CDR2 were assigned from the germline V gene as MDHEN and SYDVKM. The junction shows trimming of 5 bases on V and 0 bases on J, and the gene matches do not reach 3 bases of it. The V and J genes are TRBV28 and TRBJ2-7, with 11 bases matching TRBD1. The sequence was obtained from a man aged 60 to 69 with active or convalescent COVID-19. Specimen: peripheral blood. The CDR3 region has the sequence CASSTGTGGSYEQYF. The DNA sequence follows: TGTGCCAGCAGTACCGGGACAGGGGGCTCCTACGAGCAGTACTTC.